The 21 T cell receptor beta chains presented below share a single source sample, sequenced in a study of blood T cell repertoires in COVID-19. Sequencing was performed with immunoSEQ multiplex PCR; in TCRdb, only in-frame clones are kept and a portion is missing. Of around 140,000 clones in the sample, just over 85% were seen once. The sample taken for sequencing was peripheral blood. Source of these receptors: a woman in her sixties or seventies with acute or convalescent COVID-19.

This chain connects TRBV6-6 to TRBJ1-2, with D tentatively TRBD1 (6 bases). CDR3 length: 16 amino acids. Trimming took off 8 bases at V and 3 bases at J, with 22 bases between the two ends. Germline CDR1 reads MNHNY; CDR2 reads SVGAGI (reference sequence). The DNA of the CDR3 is TGTGCCAGCCACCTTCTGACGAGGGGGACCTACTATGGCTACACCTTC. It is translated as CASHLLTRGTYYGYTF.

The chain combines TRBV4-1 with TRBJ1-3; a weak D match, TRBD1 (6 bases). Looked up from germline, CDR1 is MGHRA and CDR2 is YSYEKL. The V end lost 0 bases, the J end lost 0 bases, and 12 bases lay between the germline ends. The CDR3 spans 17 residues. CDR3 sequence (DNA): TGCGCCAGCAGCCAAGATCCGACAGGCTCCTCTGGAAACACCATATATTTT. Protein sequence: CASSQDPTGSSGNTIYF.

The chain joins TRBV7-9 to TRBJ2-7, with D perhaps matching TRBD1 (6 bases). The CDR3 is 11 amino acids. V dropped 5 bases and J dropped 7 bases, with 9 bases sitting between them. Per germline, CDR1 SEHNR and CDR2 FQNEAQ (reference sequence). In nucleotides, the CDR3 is TGTGCCAGCAGCCAAGACAGGGAGCAGTACTTC. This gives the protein CASSQDREQYF.

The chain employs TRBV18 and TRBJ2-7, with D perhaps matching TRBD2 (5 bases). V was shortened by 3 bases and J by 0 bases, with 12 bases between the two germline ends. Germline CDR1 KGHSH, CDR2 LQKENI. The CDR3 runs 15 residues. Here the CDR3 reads CASSPQRSSSYEQYF. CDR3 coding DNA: TGTGCCAGCTCACCTCAGCGGTCCAGCTCCTACGAGCAGTACTTC.

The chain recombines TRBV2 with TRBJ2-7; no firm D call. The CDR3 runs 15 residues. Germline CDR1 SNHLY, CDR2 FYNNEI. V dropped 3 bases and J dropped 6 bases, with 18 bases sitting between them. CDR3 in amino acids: CASSDQQATVGEQYF. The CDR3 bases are TGTGCCAGCAGTGATCAGCAGGCTACCGTTGGCGAGCAGTACTTC.

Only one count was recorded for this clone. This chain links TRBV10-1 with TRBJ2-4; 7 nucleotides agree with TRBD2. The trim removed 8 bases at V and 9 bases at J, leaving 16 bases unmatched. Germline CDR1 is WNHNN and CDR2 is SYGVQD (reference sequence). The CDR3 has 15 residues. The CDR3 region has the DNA TGCGCCAGCCCTCTTTCTAGACGCTGGGGGGGCATTCAGTACTTC. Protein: CASPLSRRWGGIQYF.

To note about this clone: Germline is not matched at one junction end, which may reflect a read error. The chain's CDR3 is CASREGTALNYGYTF. In DNA, the CDR3 is TGTGCCAGCAGAGAAGGGACTGCGTTAAACTATGGCTACACCTTC. The rearrangement joins TRBV2 to TRBJ1-2, with D tentatively TRBD1 (5 bases). The germline gives CDR1 SNHLY, CDR2 FYNNEI. The CDR3 is 15 residues long.

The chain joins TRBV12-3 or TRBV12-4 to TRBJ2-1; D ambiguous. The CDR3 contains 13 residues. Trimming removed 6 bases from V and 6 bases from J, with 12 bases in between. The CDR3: CASSSRPPNEQFF. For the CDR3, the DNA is TGTGCCAGCAGCAGCAGGCCCCCCAATGAGCAGTTCTTC.

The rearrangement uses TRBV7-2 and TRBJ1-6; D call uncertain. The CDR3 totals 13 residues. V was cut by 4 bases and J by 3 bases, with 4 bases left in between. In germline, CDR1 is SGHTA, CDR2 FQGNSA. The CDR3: CASSSVYNSPLHF. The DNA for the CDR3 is TGTGCCAGCAGCTCCGTCTATAATTCACCCCTCCACTTT.

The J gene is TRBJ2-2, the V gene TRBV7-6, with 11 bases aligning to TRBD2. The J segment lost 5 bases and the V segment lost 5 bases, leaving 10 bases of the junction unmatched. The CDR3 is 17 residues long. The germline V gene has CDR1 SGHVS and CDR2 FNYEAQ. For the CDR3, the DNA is TGTGCCAGCAGCCTCATAGCGGGGGGGCCCGGGACCGGGGAGCTGTTTTTT. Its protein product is CASSLIAGGPGTGELFF.

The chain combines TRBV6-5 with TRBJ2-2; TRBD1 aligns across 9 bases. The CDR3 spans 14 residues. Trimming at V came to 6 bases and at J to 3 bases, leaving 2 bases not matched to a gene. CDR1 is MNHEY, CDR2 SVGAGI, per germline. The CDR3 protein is CASRWTGDTGELFF. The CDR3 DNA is TGTGCCAGCAGGTGGACAGGGGACACCGGGGAGCTGTTTTTT.

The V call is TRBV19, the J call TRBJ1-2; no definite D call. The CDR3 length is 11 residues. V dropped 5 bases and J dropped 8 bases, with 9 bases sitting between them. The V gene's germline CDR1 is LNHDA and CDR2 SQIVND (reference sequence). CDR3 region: CASSLWEGYTF. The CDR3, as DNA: TGTGCCAGTAGTCTTTGGGAGGGCTACACCTTC.

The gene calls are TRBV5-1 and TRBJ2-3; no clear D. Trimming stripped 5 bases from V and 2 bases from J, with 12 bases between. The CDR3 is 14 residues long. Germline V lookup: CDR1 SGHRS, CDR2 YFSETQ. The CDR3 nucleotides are TGCGCCAGCAGTCCGGGTCTAAACACAGATACGCAGTATTTT. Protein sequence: CASSPGLNTDTQYF.

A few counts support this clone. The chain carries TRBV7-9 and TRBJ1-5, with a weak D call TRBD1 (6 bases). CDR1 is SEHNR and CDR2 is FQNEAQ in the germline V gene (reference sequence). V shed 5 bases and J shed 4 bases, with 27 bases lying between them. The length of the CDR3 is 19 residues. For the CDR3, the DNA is TGTGCCAGCAGCCTTCAAAGGGGCACAGGGCTTTATGGTAATCAGCCCCAGCATTTT. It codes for CASSLQRGTGLYGNQPQHF.

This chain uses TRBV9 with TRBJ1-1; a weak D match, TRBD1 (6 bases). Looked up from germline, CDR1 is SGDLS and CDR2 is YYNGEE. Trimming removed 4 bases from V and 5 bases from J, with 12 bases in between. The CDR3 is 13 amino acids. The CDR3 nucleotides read TGTGCCAGCAGCAGCCACAGGGATACTGAAGCTTTCTTT. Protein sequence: CASSSHRDTEAFF.

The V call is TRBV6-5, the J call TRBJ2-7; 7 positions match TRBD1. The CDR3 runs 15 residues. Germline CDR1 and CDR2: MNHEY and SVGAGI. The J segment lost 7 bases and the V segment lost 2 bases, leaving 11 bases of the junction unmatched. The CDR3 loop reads CASSYAEGALWEQYF. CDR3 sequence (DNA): TGTGCCAGCAGTTACGCAGAGGGGGCTTTGTGGGAGCAGTACTTC.

CDR3 sequence reads: CASSLGASGGAQETQYF. The CDR3 coding sequence is TGTGCCAGCAGCTTAGGGGCTAGCGGGGGGGCCCAAGAGACCCAGTACTTC. The V and J genes are TRBV11-3 and TRBJ2-5; TRBD2 aligns across 12 bases. The CDR3 has 17 residues. The trim removed 1 base at V and 1 base at J, leaving 4 bases unmatched. From germline, CDR1 is SGHNT and CDR2 YENEEA.

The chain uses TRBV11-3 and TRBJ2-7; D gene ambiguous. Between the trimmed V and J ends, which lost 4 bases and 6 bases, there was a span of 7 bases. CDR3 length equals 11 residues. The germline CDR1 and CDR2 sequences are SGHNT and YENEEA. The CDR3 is CASSSIGEQYF. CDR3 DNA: TGTGCCAGCAGCTCCATCGGCGAGCAGTACTTC. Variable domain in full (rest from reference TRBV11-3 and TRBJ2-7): EAGVVQSPRYKIIEKKQPVAFWCNPISGHNTLYWYLQNLGQGPELLIRYENEEAVDDSQLPKDRFSAERLKGVDSTLKIQPAELGDSAVYLCASSSIGEQYFGPGTRLTVT.

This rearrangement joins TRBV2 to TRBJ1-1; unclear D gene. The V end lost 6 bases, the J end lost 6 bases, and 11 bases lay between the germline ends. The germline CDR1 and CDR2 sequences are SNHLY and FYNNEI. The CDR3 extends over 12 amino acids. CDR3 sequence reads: CASRFGLSEAFF. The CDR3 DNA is TGTGCCAGCAGGTTCGGACTTTCTGAAGCTTTCTTT.

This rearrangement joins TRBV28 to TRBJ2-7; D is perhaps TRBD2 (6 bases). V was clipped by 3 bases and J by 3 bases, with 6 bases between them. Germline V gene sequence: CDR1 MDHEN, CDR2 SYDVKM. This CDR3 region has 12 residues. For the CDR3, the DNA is TGTGCCAGCAGTTTGGGGGGCTACGAGCAGTACTTC. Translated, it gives CASSLGGYEQYF.

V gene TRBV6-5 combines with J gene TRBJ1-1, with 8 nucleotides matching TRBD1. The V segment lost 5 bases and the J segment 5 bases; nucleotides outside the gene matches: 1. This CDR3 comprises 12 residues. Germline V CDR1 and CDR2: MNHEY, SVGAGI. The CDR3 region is CASSRTGTEAFF. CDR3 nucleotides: TGTGCCAGCAGTCGGACAGGGACTGAAGCTTTCTTT.